The sequence of this TCR beta chain was determined in a study of cytomegalovirus exposure and HLA in healthy donors (dated by TCRdb to 2015 to 2018). About the investigation overall: A later analysis indicated that the 95 to 150 validation repertoires were generated on the platform also employed for the 600 to 750 repertoires of the first cohort. To predict cytomegalovirus infection status, the study brought together high-throughput TCR immunosequencing, statistical association of individual TCRs with disease status, and machine learning. The study was designed to test whether signatures of past pathogen exposure could be identified by cataloging public T cell receptors. Along with the approximately 670-subject first cohort, a separate validation cohort of over a hundred different subjects was used.

Results and caveats for the whole study, not just this receptor: A later analysis found that TCRs clustered in the first cohort also tended to co-occur in the roughly 120 validation repertoires, with more than 90% of cluster scores above 0. In the study, around 160 TCR beta chains were listed as associated with cytomegalovirus. The authors suggested that the approach could potentially be extended to other disease states and immunological phenotypes. In both the original and validation cohorts, the classifier was reported to diagnose cytomegalovirus status with high specificity and sensitivity. A later analysis lacked HLA typing for the validation cohort, so it scored co-occurrence in that cohort across all 110 or so repertoires. In vitro tests confirmed that three of the cytomegalovirus-associated TCR beta chains recognize cytomegalovirus antigens. Most TCR sequences were observed very rarely across donors, whereas some public TCRs were present in many individuals.

To prepare the library, the immunoSEQ multiplex PCR assay was applied. Processing in the source paper ran as follows. To diagnose cytomegalovirus status from the catalog of TCR beta chain sequences, a statistical classification framework was built. TCRdb stores this immuneACCESS table with in-frame sequences only. Part of the clones is absent; in the studies checked, under half of the shortfall reflects unresolved V genes, and no reason is known for the rest. The V and J calls and clone size come from that table; D and trimming were worked out from the DNA. The sample records roughly 56,000 clones, around 90% of which are singletons. Roughly 2.3% of the sample lies in the top ten. Separate from the approximately 700-subject first cohort, the validation cohort of roughly 130 subjects was the group to which the donors belonged. A note on this clone: What this receptor recognizes is not known. Base qualities were left out, and no much larger clone turns up one base away.

Input material: PBMCs. The clonotype was recovered from a woman in her 30s in good health and CMV-seronegative.

In nucleotide form, the sequence is TGTGCCAGCTCACCTGGGGACAGGGCCGACTATGGCTACACCTTC. It is translated as CASSPGDRADYGYTF. The chain is made from TRBV18 and TRBJ1-2; the central 9 bases match TRBD1. Spanning cysteine to phenylalanine, the CDR3 consists of 15 amino acids. The entry retains the CDR3 DNA only, 45 bases that are in frame from base 1. CDR1 KGHSH and CDR2 LQKENI were looked up in the germline V gene. Trimming takes 3 bases off V and 3 bases off J; junction bases not matched to a gene: 5. Extended through the reference TRBV18 and TRBJ1-2 proteins, this CDR3 yields the full variable domain: NAGVMQNPRHLVRRRGQEARLRCSPMKGHSHVYWYRQLPEEGLKFMVYLQKENIIDESGMPKERFSAEFPKEGPSILRIQQVVRGDSAAYFCASSPGDRADYGYTFGSGTRLTVV.